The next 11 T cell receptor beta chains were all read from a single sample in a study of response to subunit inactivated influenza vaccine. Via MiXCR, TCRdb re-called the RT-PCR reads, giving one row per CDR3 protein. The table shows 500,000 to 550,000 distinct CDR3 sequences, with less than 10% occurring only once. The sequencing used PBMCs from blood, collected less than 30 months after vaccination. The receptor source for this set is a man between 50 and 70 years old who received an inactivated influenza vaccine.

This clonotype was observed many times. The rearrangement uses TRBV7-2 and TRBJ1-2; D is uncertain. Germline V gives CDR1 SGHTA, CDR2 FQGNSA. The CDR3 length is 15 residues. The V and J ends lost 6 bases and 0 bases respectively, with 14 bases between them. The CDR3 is CASRDTLASNYGYTF. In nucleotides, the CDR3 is TGTGCCAGCAGGGATACGTTGGCCTCTAACTATGGCTACACCTTC.

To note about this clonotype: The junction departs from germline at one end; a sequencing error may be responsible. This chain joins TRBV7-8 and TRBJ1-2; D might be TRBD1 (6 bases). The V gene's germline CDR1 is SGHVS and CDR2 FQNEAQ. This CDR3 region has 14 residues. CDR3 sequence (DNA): TGTGCCACCAGCCCCGGGGGAGCAGGGGACGGCTACACCTTC. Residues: CATSPGGAGDGYTF.

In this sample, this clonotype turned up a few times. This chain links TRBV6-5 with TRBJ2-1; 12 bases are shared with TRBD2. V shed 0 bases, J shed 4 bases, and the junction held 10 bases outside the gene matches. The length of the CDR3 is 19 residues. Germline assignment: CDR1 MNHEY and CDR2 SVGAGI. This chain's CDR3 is CASSYSRTTSGGPYNEQFF. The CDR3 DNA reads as TGTGCCAGCAGTTACTCGCGAACCACTAGCGGGGGGCCGTACAATGAGCAGTTCTTC.

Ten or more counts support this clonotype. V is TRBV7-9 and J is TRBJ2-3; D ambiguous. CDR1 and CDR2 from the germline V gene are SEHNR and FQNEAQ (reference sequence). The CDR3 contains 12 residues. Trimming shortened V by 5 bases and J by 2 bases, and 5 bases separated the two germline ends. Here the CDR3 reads CASSLDTDTQYF. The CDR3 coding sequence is TGTGCCAGCAGCCTAGACACAGATACGCAGTATTTT.

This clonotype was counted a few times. The DNA for the CDR3 is TGTGCCAGCAGTTACGCCCCCGTGACAGGACCTGGTGGAGATGGCTACACCTTC. Its protein product is CASSYAPVTGPGGDGYTF. V is TRBV6-5 and J is TRBJ1-2; perhaps TRBD1 as D (6 bases). Germline lookup yields CDR1 MNHEY and CDR2 SVGAGI. The V end lost 2 bases, the J end lost 6 bases, and 25 bases lay between the germline ends. This CDR3 comprises 18 residues.

Here the CDR3 DNA reads TGTGCCAGCAGTTTTCAACAGGGGCAATTTGAAGAGACCCAGTACTTC. Protein product: CASSFQQGQFEETQYF. This sequence joins TRBV12-3 or TRBV12-4 and TRBJ2-5, with 7 bases aligning to TRBD1. The CDR3 spans 16 residues. The junction had 10 bases not matched to a gene; V was cut back by 3 bases and J by 3 bases.

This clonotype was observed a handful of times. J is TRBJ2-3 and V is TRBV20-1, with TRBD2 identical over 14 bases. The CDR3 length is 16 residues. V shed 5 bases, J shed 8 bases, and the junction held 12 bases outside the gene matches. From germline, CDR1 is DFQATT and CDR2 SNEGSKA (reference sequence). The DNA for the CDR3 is TGCAGTGCTTTAAAAGGGACTAGCGGGGGTGGCGGTACGCAGTATTTT. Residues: CSALKGTSGGGGTQYF.

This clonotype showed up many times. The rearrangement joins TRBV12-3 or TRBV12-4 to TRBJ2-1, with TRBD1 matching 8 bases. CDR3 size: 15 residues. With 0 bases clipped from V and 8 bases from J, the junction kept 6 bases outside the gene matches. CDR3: CASSLAQGALDEQFF. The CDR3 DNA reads TGTGCCAGCAGTTTAGCCCAGGGGGCTTTGGATGAGCAGTTCTTC.

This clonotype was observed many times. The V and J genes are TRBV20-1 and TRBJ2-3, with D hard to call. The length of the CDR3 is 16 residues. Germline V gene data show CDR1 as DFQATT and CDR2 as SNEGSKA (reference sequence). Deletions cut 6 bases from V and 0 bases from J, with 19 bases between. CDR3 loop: CSATEVLDASTDTQYF. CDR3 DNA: TGCAGTGCAACAGAGGTACTCGACGCTAGCACAGATACGCAGTATTTT.

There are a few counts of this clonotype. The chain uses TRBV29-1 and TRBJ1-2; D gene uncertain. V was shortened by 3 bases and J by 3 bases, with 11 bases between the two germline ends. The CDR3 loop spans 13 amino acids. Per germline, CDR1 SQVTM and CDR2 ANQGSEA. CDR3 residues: CSVDLPSDYGYTF. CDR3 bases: TGCAGCGTTGACCTACCAAGCGACTATGGCTACACCTTC.

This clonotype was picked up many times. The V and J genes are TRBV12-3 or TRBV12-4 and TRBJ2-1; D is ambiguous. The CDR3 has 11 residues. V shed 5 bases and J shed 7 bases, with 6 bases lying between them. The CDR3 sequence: CASSLKNEQFF. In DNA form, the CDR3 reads TGTGCCAGCAGTCTTAAAAATGAGCAGTTCTTC.